The 25 T cell receptor beta chains below come from one sample, sequenced in a study of early T cells in non-severe SARS-CoV-2 infection. Using its own MiXCR run on the 5' RACE reads, TCRdb lists one record per CDR3 protein. The repertoire has more than 50,000 distinct CDR3 sequences, approximately 5.6% of them found once; the top ten carry roughly 7.1%. Material for sequencing was whole blood. Receptors were obtained from an adult who was a healthcare worker with PCR-confirmed SARS-CoV-2 infection or an uninfected control (not recorded which).

There are a few counts of this clonotype. The V gene is TRBV7-2, the J gene TRBJ2-7; 13 bases are shared with TRBD2. Germline CDR1 reads SGHTA; CDR2 reads FQGNSA. CDR3 size: 15 residues. V dropped 5 bases and J dropped 2; count of bases not matched to a gene: 3. The CDR3 DNA follows: TGTGCCAGCAGCAAACTAGCGGGAGGGCCCTACGAGCAGTACTTC. It encodes CASSKLAGGPYEQYF.

This clonotype has a handful of counts. This sequence joins TRBV28 and TRBJ2-2, with TRBD2 as a possible D gene (7 bases). Between the trimmed V and J ends, which lost 6 bases and 3 bases, there was a span of 14 bases. Germline-derived CDR1 and CDR2 are MDHEN and SYDVKM. This CDR3 is 15 amino acids long. The CDR3 DNA follows: TGTGCCAGCAGGATACAGGGAGGGCACACCGGGGAGCTGTTTTTT. It is translated as CASRIQGGHTGELFF.

V is TRBV12-3 or TRBV12-4 and J is TRBJ2-7; weak D call: TRBD2 (5 bases). V gave up 5 bases and J gave up 6 bases, with 8 bases separating them. The CDR3 is made up of 11 amino acids. In DNA form, the CDR3 reads TGTGCCAGCAGTCCGGGATTCGAGCAGTACTTC. Translating gives CASSPGFEQYF.

This clonotype was seen repeatedly, ten times or more. The V call is TRBV11-1, the J call TRBJ1-1; 7 bases are a match to TRBD1. Germline CDR1 SGHAT, CDR2 FQDESV (reference sequence). V dropped 5 bases and J dropped 11; count of bases not matched to a gene: 14. The CDR3 is made up of 14 amino acids. The CDR3 bases are TGTGCCAGCAGCCACCGGGACAGTCAACTACGTGCTTTCTTT. Translated, it gives CASSHRDSQLRAFF.

This clonotype was detected only a few times. V gene TRBV7-8 combines with J gene TRBJ2-7; D tentatively fits TRBD1 or TRBD2 (5 bases each). The CDR3 has 16 amino acids. Deletions cut 0 bases from V and 2 bases from J, with 14 bases between. Per the germline V gene, CDR1 is SGHVS and CDR2 is FQNEAQ. The CDR3 here is CASSLAVVQGAYEQYF. CDR3 nucleotide sequence: TGTGCCAGCAGCTTAGCAGTTGTTCAGGGAGCCTACGAGCAGTACTTC.

This clonotype has ten or more counts. Here the CDR3 DNA reads TGTGCCAGCAGTCCCTGGGGAATTTTCAATGAGCAGTTCTTC. Amino acids: CASSPWGIFNEQFF. The gene calls are TRBV5-4 and TRBJ2-1; D unresolved. The CDR3 totals 14 residues. V shed 5 bases and J shed 6 bases, with 15 bases lying between them. CDR1 is SGHNT and CDR2 is YYREEE in the germline V gene (reference sequence). Combining the CDR3 with reference TRBV5-4 and TRBJ2-1 gives the whole variable domain ETGVTQSPTHLIKTRGQQVTLRCSSQSGHNTVSWYQQALGQGPQFIFQYYREEENGRGNFPPRFSGLQFPNYSSELNVNALELDDSALYLCASSPWGIFNEQFFGPGTRLTVL.

This clonotype was counted ten times or more. The rearrangement uses TRBV20-1 and TRBJ1-2, with 7 bases lining up with TRBD1. Germline V gives CDR1 DFQATT, CDR2 SNEGSKA (reference sequence). V lost 0 bases and J lost 4; bases outside the gene matches: 5. CDR3 length equals 14 residues. The CDR3 region has the DNA TGCAGTGCTAGAGAAGGGGGCCGGCTCTATGGCTACACCTTC. It yields the protein CSAREGGRLYGYTF.

In this sample, this clonotype turned up many times. V usage is TRBV7-2 and J usage is TRBJ2-7; TRBD2 matches 7 bases. Trimming at V came to 4 bases and at J to 4 bases, leaving 13 bases not matched to a gene. There are 16 residues in the CDR3. Germline assignment: CDR1 SGHTA and CDR2 FQGNSA. DNA for the CDR3: TGTGCCAGCAGCTACGTGGAGGGGACCGGGAGGTACGAGCAGTACTTC. It codes for CASSYVEGTGRYEQYF.

The chain carries TRBV9 and TRBJ2-2, with TRBD2 matching 7 bases. CDR1 and CDR2 (germline): SGDLS, YYNGEE. After removal of 6 bases from V and 3 bases from J, the junction contained 8 bases not matched to a gene. This CDR3 has 15 residues. The CDR3 protein is CASNENSGYTGELFF. The CDR3 DNA sequence: TGTGCCAGCAACGAGAATAGCGGGTACACCGGGGAGCTGTTTTTT.

This clonotype was recorded many times. The rearrangement uses TRBV14 and TRBJ2-3; no reliable D call. The CDR3 runs to 13 residues. CDR1 and CDR2 (germline): SGHDN, FVKESK. With 4 bases removed from V and 2 bases from J, the gap between germline ends came to 7 bases. The CDR3, as DNA: TGTGCCAGCAGCCTTACGAACACAGATACGCAGTATTTT. Protein sequence: CASSLTNTDTQYF.

This clonotype came up once. DNA of the CDR3: TGCGCCAGCAGTGGGACAGCGAACACTGAAGCTTTCTTT. Its translation is CASSGTANTEAFF. The V gene is TRBV10-2, the J gene TRBJ1-1; TRBD1 is a possible D gene (6 bases). Germline V gene data show CDR1 as WSHSY and CDR2 as SAAADI. The CDR3 runs 13 residues. V lost 4 bases, J lost 1 base, and 7 bases lay in between.

The chain couples TRBV5-1 to TRBJ1-6; D is uncertain. The CDR3 covers 14 residues. Trimming cost V 2 bases and J 8 bases, with 11 bases left between them. Germline CDR1 and CDR2: SGHRS and YFSETQ. CDR3 loop: CASSFDKPDSPLHF. The CDR3 nucleotides read TGCGCCAGCAGCTTTGACAAACCCGATTCACCCCTCCACTTT.

This clonotype showed up just a few times. V is TRBV5-4 and J is TRBJ2-3; 7 bases agree with TRBD2. Germline-derived CDR1 and CDR2 are SGHNT and YYREEE (reference sequence). After removal of 4 bases from V and 0 bases from J, the junction contained 14 bases not matched to a gene. This CDR3 is built from 18 residues. The CDR3 here is CASSLRRLAGTSTDTQYF. The CDR3 DNA sequence: TGTGCCAGCAGCCTGCGGAGACTAGCCGGTACTAGCACAGATACGCAGTATTTT.

This clonotype has ten or more counts. The chain has TRBV5-4 and TRBJ2-3; a possible D gene is TRBD2 (6 bases). CDR3 length: 14 amino acids. Germline-derived CDR1 and CDR2 are SGHNT and YYREEE (reference sequence). The V gene lost 1 base and the J gene lost 1 base, with 7 bases spanning the gap. The chain's CDR3 is CASSLPSGTDTQYF. The CDR3 bases are TGTGCCAGCAGCTTGCCTAGCGGCACAGATACGCAGTATTTT.

There are many counts of this clonotype. The V call is TRBV5-6, the J call TRBJ1-5; 7 bases match TRBD1. The CDR3 consists of 14 residues. Germline assignment: CDR1 SGHDT and CDR2 YYEEEE. With V trimmed by 4 bases and J by 5 bases, 6 bases remained unmatched. CDR3 in amino acids: CASSLGRGYQPQHF. The CDR3 DNA sequence: TGTGCCAGCAGCCTGGGCAGGGGGTATCAGCCCCAGCATTTT.

The chain combines TRBV27 with TRBJ1-1; D not resolved. CDR3 length: 13 residues. Trimming stripped 5 bases from V and 1 base from J, with 8 bases between. Germline values: CDR1 MNHEY, CDR2 SMNVEV (reference sequence). CDR3 sequence (DNA): TGTGCCAGCAGTAGGGAACCGAACACTGAAGCTTTCTTT. Translated: CASSREPNTEAFF.

This chain links TRBV5-1 with TRBJ1-1; D is undetermined. Germline CDR1 reads SGHRS; CDR2 reads YFSETQ. The CDR3 contains 12 residues. V was shortened by 1 base and J by 2 bases, with 3 bases between the two germline ends. DNA for the CDR3: TGCGCCAGCAGCTTGCAAAACACTGAAGCTTTCTTT. Protein sequence: CASSLQNTEAFF.

This clonotype was counted many times. The chain employs TRBV5-5 and TRBJ1-2; D not certain. CDR1 and CDR2 from the germline V gene are SGHKS and YYEKEE (reference sequence). Trimming pared 0 bases from V and 4 bases from J, leaving 13 bases between. CDR3 length: 15 residues. CDR3 nucleotides: TGTGCCAGCAGCTTGGCCGGGGAGGTCGTCTATGGCTACACCTTC. Its protein is CASSLAGEVVYGYTF.

This clonotype came up many times. The CDR3: CASSSSSGGADTQYF. CDR3 DNA sequence: TGTGCCAGCAGTTCCTCTAGCGGGGGGGCAGATACGCAGTATTTT. The V call is TRBV27, the J call TRBJ2-3, with 12 bases fitting TRBD2. From germline, CDR1 is MNHEY and CDR2 SMNVEV (reference sequence). The CDR3 sequence is 15 residues long. V shed 4 bases, J shed 4 bases, and the junction held 3 bases outside the gene matches.

This clonotype was recorded at least ten times. The chain employs TRBV12-3 or TRBV12-4 and TRBJ2-1; D remains ambiguous. This CDR3 region has 12 residues. Trimming took 1 base from V and 10 from J, leaving 8 bases between them. CDR3 DNA: TGTGCCAGCAGTTTAGAGGGATGGGAGCAGTTCTTC. It yields the protein CASSLEGWEQFF.

This clonotype was seen repeatedly, ten times or more. CDR3: CASSPPGITEAFF. CDR3 in DNA: TGTGCCAGCAGCCCCCCCGGCATCACTGAAGCTTTCTTT. The chain links TRBV13 to TRBJ1-1; D remains ambiguous. This CDR3 spans 13 amino acids. V was clipped by 5 bases and J by 4 bases, with 11 bases between them. Per germline, CDR1 PRHDT and CDR2 FYEKMQ (reference sequence).

A word on this clonotype: The junction and the germline gene differ at one end; a read error may be behind it. The chain combines TRBV7-2 with TRBJ2-1, with a possible D match to TRBD1 (6 bases). CDR3 length: 15 residues. Germline CDR1 is SGHTA and CDR2 is FQGNSA. The CDR3 loop is CVSSLEGHPYNEQFF. In DNA, the CDR3 is TGTGTCAGCAGCTTAGAGGGACACCCCTACAATGAGCAGTTCTTC.

The V and J genes are TRBV11-2 and TRBJ2-4, with D hard to call. Trimming pared 5 bases from V and 1 base from J, leaving 12 bases between. The V gene's germline CDR1 is SGHAT and CDR2 FQNNGV. The CDR3 has 15 residues. Here the CDR3 DNA reads TGTGCCAGCAGCGCCGGAGTTTGGGCCAAAAACATTCAGTACTTC. Translating it yields CASSAGVWAKNIQYF.

Concerning this clonotype: One end of the junction does not line up with germline, which may come from a read error. The genes are TRBV7-2 and TRBJ2-5, with D maybe TRBD2 (6 bases). Germline V gene data show CDR1 as SGHTA and CDR2 as FQGNSA. The CDR3 contains 16 residues. This chain's CDR3 is CASQLPGARPQETQHF. The CDR3 DNA reads TGTGCCAGCCAACTGCCGGGAGCCCGACCCCAAGAGACCCAGCACTTC.

The table lists this clonotype with many counts. The rearrangement links TRBV27 to TRBJ2-7; 7 nucleotides agree with TRBD2. This CDR3 comprises 17 residues. V was pared by 6 bases and J by 9 bases, with 23 bases of the junction left unmatched. Germline-derived CDR1 and CDR2 are MNHEY and SMNVEV (reference sequence). The chain's CDR3 is CASRTHPSVRGRWVQYF. CDR3 coding DNA: TGTGCCAGCAGGACTCACCCCTCTGTGCGGGGGAGGTGGGTGCAGTACTTC.